These 12 T cell receptor beta chains were sequenced from one sample in a study of control samples from healthy donors and cancer patients. TCRdb's copy holds only in-frame clones and misses some; the assay was immunoSEQ multiplex PCR. The sample records approximately 110,000 clones, approximately 90% being singletons. Source material: blood. Receptors were obtained from a woman under 30 in good health.

The DNA of the CDR3 is TGTGCCACCAGTGATTCAGGAGGGCGGCCCCAGCATTTT. It yields the protein CATSDSGGRPQHF. This chain connects TRBV24-1 to TRBJ1-5; no definite D call. Trimming shortened V by 2 bases and J by 9 bases, and 10 bases separated the two germline ends. CDR3 length: 13 residues. CDR1 is KGHDR and CDR2 is SFDVKD in the germline V gene.

This chain uses TRBV18 with TRBJ2-7; no definite D call. Trimming removed 3 bases from V and 3 bases from J, with 9 bases in between. This CDR3 comprises 13 residues. The germline V gene encodes CDR1 KGHSH and CDR2 LQKENI. The CDR3 nucleotides are TGTGCCAGCTCACCCCACCGCGGCTACGAGCAGTACTTC. It codes for CASSPHRGYEQYF.

This rearrangement joins TRBV24-1 to TRBJ2-3, with D hard to call. Germline-derived CDR1 and CDR2 are KGHDR and SFDVKD. Trimming shortened V by 2 bases and J by 0 bases, and 14 bases separated the two germline ends. The CDR3 runs to 17 residues. CDR3 coding DNA: TGTGCCACCAGTGATTCCTTTGAACTCCCGAGCACAGATACGCAGTATTTT. Its protein product is CATSDSFELPSTDTQYF.

This clone is a singleton in its sample. This chain joins TRBV27 and TRBJ2-7, with D possibly being TRBD1 or TRBD2 (5 bases each). With 4 bases removed from V and 9 bases from J, the gap between germline ends came to 13 bases. From germline, CDR1 is MNHEY and CDR2 SMNVEV (reference sequence). The CDR3 consists of 12 residues. CDR3 coding DNA: TGTGCCAGCAGTTCCTTGAGGGGCGGGCAGTACTTC. Translated: CASSSLRGGQYF.

V and J are TRBV4-2 and TRBJ2-4; weak D call: TRBD1 (5 bases). This CDR3 region has 15 residues. The V gene lost 0 bases and the J gene lost 6 bases, with 12 bases spanning the gap. CDR1 is LGHNA and CDR2 is YNFKEQ in the germline V gene. CDR3 DNA: TGTGCCAGCAGCCAAGAGGTCCTCAGGGTAAACATTCAGTACTTC. This gives the protein CASSQEVLRVNIQYF.

The gene calls are TRBV24-1 and TRBJ2-7, with D possibly matching TRBD1 (5 bases). Trimming took off 3 bases at V and 5 bases at J, with 7 bases between the two ends. This CDR3 region has 12 residues. Germline-derived CDR1 and CDR2 are KGHDR and SFDVKD. CDR3 residues: CATSDPRDEQYF. CDR3 coding DNA: TGTGCCACCAGTGATCCCAGGGACGAGCAGTACTTC.

This chain links TRBV7-9 with TRBJ2-7, with 7 bases matching TRBD1. The CDR3 covers 16 residues. The V gene end was trimmed by 1 base and the J gene end by 5 bases; junction bases not matched to a gene: 11. Germline V CDR1 and CDR2: SEHNR, FQNEAQ (reference sequence). CDR3 coding DNA: TGTGCCAGCAGCTTAGGAGTTCGGGACAGTACCGACGAGCAGTACTTC. Its protein product is CASSLGVRDSTDEQYF. The complete variable domain, with remaining parts taken from reference TRBV7-9 and TRBJ2-7, reads DTGVSQNPRHKITKRGQNVTFRCDPISEHNRLYWYRQTLGQGPEFLTYFQNEAQLEKSRLLSDRFSAERPKGSFSTLEIQRTEQGDSAMYLCASSLGVRDSTDEQYFGPGTRLTVT.

This clone was recorded only once. The chain carries TRBV4-3 and TRBJ2-6; D is uncertain. Trimming left V 1 base short and J 0 bases short, with 7 bases between. This CDR3 contains 16 residues. The germline CDR1 and CDR2 sequences are LGHNA and YSLEER. The CDR3 region is CASSQGHGSGANVLTF. The CDR3 coding sequence is TGCGCCAGCAGCCAAGGACACGGCTCTGGGGCCAACGTCCTGACTTTC.

J is TRBJ2-6 and V is TRBV7-2; D may correspond to TRBD1 or TRBD2 (5 bases each). Germline CDR1 and CDR2: SGHTA and FQGNSA. The CDR3 is 19 residues long. V was shortened by 9 bases and J by 0 bases, with 24 bases between the two germline ends. This chain's CDR3 is CARAAGLGVRSSGANVLTF. CDR3 bases: TGTGCCAGAGCAGCAGGATTGGGGGTACGGAGCTCTGGGGCCAACGTCCTGACTTTC. Complete variable domain (other parts from reference TRBV7-2 and TRBJ2-6): GAGVSQSPSNKVTEKGKDVELRCDPISGHTALYWYRQSLGQGLEFLIYFQGNSAPDKSGLPSDRFSAERTGGSVSTLTIQRTQQEDSAVYLCARAAGLGVRSSGANVLTFGAGSRLTVL.

This clone was counted once. The V and J genes are TRBV7-6 and TRBJ2-3, with 9 bases fitting TRBD1. There are 16 residues in the CDR3. V trimming: 2 bases; J trimming: 0 bases; junction bases outside the gene matches: 3. Looked up from germline, CDR1 is SGHVS and CDR2 is FNYEAQ. CDR3 sequence (DNA): TGTGCCAGCAGCTTATCCGGGACAGGGAGCACAGATACGCAGTATTTT. Translated: CASSLSGTGSTDTQYF.

V is TRBV29-1 and J is TRBJ2-1; D remains ambiguous. CDR1 and CDR2 from the germline V gene are SQVTM and ANQGSEA. V lost 4 bases to trimming and J lost 3 bases, with 10 bases between them. This CDR3 comprises 13 residues. The DNA for the CDR3 is TGCAGCGTTGCCCCCATGAGCTACAATGAGCAGTTCTTC. It yields the protein CSVAPMSYNEQFF.

V usage is TRBV5-5 and J usage is TRBJ2-7; the match to TRBD2 covers 13 bases. V shed 3 bases and J 3 bases; nucleotides not matched to a gene: 3. This CDR3 has 15 amino acids. Germline values: CDR1 SGHKS, CDR2 YYEKEE (reference sequence). Here the CDR3 reads CASSWGLAGNYEQYF. For the CDR3, the DNA is TGTGCCAGCAGCTGGGGACTAGCGGGAAACTACGAGCAGTACTTC.